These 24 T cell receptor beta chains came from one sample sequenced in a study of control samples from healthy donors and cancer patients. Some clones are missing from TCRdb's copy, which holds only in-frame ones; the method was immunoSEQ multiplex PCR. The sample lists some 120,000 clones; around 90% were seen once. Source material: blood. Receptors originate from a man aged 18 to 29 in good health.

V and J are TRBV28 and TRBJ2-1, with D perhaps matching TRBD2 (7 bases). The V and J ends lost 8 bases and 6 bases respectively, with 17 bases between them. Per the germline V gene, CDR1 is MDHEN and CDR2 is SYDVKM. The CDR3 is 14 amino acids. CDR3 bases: TGTGCCAGCCTCACAGGGTGGGGGGGCAATGAGCAGTTCTTC. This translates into CASLTGWGGNEQFF.

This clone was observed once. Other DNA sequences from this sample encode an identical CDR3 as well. The CDR3 DNA reads TGCGCCAGCAGCCTGACAGGGGCGAACACTGAAGCTTTCTTT. Translation: CASSLTGANTEAFF. The chain employs TRBV5-1 and TRBJ1-1; TRBD1 matches 8 bases. The CDR3 contains 14 residues. CDR1 and CDR2 (germline): SGHRS, YFSETQ. V was clipped by 4 bases and J by 1 base; unmatched bases: 3.

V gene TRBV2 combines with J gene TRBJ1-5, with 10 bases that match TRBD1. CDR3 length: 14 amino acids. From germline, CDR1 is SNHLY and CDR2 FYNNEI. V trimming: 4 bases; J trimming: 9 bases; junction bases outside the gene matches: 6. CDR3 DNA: TGTGCCAGCAGTGCCGGGACAGGGGTACTGCCCCAGCATTTT. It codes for CASSAGTGVLPQHF. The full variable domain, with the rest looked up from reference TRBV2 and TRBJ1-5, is EPEVTQTPSHQVTQMGQEVILRCVPISNHLYFYWYRQILGQKVEFLVSFYNNEISEKSEIFDDQFSVERPDGSNFTLKIRSTKLEDSAMYFCASSAGTGVLPQHFGDGTRLSIL.

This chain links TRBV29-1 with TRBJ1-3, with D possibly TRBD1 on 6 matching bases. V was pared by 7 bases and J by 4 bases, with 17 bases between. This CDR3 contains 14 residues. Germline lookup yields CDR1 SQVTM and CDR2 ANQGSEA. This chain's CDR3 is CSAGGGEVGNTIYF. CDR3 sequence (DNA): TGCAGCGCTGGAGGGGGAGAAGTAGGAAACACCATATATTTT.

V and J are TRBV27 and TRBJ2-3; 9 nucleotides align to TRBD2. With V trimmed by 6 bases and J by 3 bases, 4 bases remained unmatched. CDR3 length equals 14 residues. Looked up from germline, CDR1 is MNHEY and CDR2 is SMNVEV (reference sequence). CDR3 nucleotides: TGTGCCAGCAGGGGACTAGCCAGGACAGATACGCAGTATTTT. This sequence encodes CASRGLARTDTQYF.

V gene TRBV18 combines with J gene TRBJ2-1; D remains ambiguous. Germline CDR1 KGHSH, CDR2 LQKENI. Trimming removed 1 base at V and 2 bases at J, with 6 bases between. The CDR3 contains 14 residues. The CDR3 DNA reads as TGTGCCAGCTCACCACGAACAGCCTACAATGAGCAGTTCTTC. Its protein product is CASSPRTAYNEQFF.

The CDR3 reads CASSTLGGDQPQHF. In DNA, the CDR3 is TGTGCCAGCAGTACTCTTGGGGGGGATCAGCCCCAGCATTTT. The V gene is TRBV6-6, the J gene TRBJ1-5; D is perhaps TRBD1 (5 bases). The CDR3 has 14 residues. Germline CDR1 reads MNHNY; CDR2 reads SVGAGI (reference sequence). Trimming removed 5 bases from V and 5 bases from J, with 13 bases in between.

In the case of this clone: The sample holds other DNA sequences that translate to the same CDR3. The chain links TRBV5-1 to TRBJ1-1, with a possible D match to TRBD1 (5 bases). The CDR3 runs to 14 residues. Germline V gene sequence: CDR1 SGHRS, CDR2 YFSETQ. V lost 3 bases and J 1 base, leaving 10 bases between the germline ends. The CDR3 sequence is CASSSGTENTEAFF. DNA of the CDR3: TGCGCCAGCAGCTCGGGGACGGAGAACACTGAAGCTTTCTTT.

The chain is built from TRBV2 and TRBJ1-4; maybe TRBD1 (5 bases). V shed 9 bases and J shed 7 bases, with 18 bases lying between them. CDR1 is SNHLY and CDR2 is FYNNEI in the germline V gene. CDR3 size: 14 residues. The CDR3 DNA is TGTGCCAGTTATGTCGGGGCCCGTGGTGAAAAACTGTTTTTT. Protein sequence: CASYVGARGEKLFF.

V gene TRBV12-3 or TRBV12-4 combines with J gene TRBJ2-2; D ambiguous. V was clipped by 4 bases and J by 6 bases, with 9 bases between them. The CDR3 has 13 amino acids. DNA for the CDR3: TGTGCCAGCAGTTCTTTGGGGTCCGGGGAGCTGTTTTTT. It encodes CASSSLGSGELFF.

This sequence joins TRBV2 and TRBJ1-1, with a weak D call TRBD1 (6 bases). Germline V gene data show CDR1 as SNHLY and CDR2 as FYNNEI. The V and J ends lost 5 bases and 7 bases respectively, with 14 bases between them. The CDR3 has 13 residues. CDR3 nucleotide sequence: TGTGCCAGCAGTCTGGACAGCTTGAGTGAAGCTTTCTTT. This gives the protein CASSLDSLSEAFF. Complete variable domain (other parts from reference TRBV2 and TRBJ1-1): EPEVTQTPSHQVTQMGQEVILRCVPISNHLYFYWYRQILGQKVEFLVSFYNNEISEKSEIFDDQFSVERPDGSNFTLKIRSTKLEDSAMYFCASSLDSLSEAFFGQGTRLTVV.

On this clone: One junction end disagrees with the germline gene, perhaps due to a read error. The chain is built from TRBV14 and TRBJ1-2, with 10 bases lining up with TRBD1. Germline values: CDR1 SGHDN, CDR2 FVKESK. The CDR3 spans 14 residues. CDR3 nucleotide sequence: TGTGCCAGCAGGCAAGGGGGGACAGGGGTCGGCTACACCTTC. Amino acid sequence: CASRQGGTGVGYTF.

The CDR3 DNA reads as TGTGCCAGCAGTTTGATCAGGGGAACTGAAGCTTTCTTT. It codes for CASSLIRGTEAFF. The chain uses TRBV27 and TRBJ1-1; possibly TRBD1 for D (6 bases). The germline V gene encodes CDR1 MNHEY and CDR2 SMNVEV (reference sequence). V gave up 3 bases and J gave up 5 bases, with 10 bases separating them. The CDR3 spans 13 residues.

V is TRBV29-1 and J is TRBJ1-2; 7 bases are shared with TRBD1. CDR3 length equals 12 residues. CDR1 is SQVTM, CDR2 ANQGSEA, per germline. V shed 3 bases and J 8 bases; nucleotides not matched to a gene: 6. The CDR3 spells CSVEKGAVGYTF. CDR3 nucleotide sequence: TGCAGCGTTGAGAAGGGGGCGGTAGGCTACACCTTC.

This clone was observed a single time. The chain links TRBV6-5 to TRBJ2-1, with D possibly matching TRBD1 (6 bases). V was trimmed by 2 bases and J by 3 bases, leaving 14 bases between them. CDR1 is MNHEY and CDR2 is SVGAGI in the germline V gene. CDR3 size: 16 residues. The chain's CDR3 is CASSYRGTLIYNEQFF. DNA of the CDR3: TGTGCCAGCAGTTACAGGGGGACCCTAATCTACAATGAGCAGTTCTTC.

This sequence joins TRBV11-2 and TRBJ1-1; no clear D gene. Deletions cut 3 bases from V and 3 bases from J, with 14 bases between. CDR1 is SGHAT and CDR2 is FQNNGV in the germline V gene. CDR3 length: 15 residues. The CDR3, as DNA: TGTGCCAGCAGCTTCCCTCTCACGGCGGACACTGAAGCTTTCTTT. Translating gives CASSFPLTADTEAFF.

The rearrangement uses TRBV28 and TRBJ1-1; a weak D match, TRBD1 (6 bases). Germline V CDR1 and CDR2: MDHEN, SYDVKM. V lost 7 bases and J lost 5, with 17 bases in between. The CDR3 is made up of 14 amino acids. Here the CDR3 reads CASTKLQGRTEAFF. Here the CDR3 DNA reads TGTGCCAGCACCAAACTCCAGGGGAGGACTGAAGCTTTCTTT.

This CDR3 reads CASSLLSLRETQYF. CDR3 coding DNA: TGTGCCAGCAGCTTATTGTCCTTAAGGGAGACCCAGTACTTC. This chain connects TRBV11-2 to TRBJ2-5; D is unresolved. Germline V gene sequence: CDR1 SGHAT, CDR2 FQNNGV. The CDR3 totals 14 residues. The V and J ends lost 2 bases and 5 bases respectively, with 12 bases between them. The full variable domain, completed using reference TRBV11-2 and TRBJ2-5, is EAGVAQSPRYKIIEKRQSVAFWCNPISGHATLYWYQQILGQGPKLLIQFQNNGVVDDSQLPKDRFSAERLKGVDSTLKIQPAKLEDSAVYLCASSLLSLRETQYFGPGTRLLVL.

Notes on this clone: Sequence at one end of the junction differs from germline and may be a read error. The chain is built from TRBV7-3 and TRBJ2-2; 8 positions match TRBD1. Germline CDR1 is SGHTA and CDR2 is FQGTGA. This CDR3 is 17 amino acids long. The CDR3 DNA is TGTGCCAGCAGCGTAACTAAGGACAGGGTGGAGTCCGGGGAGCTGTTTTTT. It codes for CASSVTKDRVESGELFF.

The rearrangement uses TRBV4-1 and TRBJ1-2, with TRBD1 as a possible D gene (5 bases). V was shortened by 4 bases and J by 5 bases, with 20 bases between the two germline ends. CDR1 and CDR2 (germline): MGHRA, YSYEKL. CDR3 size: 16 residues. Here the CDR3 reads CASSPRPQGDGYGYTF. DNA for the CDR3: TGCGCCAGCAGCCCGAGGCCGCAGGGTGATGGATATGGCTACACCTTC.

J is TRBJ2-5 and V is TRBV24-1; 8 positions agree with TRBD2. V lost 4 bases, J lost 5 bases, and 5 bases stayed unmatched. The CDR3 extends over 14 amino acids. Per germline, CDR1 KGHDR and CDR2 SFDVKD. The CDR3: CATSESSGWETQYF. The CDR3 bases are TGTGCCACCAGTGAATCTAGCGGGTGGGAGACCCAGTACTTC.

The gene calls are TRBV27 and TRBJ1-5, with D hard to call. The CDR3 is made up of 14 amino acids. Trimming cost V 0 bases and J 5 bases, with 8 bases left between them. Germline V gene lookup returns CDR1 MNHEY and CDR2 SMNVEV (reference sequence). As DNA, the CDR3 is TGTGCCAGCAGTTTATCAGGCGTCCATCAGCCCCAGCATTTT. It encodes CASSLSGVHQPQHF.

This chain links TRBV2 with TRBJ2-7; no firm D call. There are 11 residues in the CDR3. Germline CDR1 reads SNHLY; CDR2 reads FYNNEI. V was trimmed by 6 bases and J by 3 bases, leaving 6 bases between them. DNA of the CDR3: TGTGCCAGCAGCGCCGACTACGAGCAGTACTTC. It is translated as CASSADYEQYF.

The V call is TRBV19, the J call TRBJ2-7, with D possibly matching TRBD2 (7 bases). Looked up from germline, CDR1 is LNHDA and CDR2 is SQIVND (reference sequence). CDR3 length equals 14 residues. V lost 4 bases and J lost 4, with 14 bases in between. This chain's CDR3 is CASSTGGAGYEQYF. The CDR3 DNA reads TGTGCCAGTAGTACTGGGGGGGCCGGGTACGAGCAGTACTTC.